This entry concerns a single TCR beta chain. Its antigen is not yet known. No qualities accompany the bases; no much larger clone lies one base away. Reading from cysteine to phenylalanine, the CDR3 counts 16 amino acids. Kept here is only the CDR3 DNA, which spans 48 bases and is read in frame from base 1. Sequences SGHRS (CDR1) and YFSETQ (CDR2) are obtained from the germline V gene. Trimming takes 2 bases off V and 4 bases off J; junction bases not matched to a gene: 6. The data originate from a study of blood T cells in healthy people across ages (dated by TCRdb to between 2014 and 2017). Regarding the study in general: In model experiments, template switching captured roughly one uniquely barcoded TCR beta cDNA molecule for every two T cells. To track age-related changes in TCR beta repertoire diversity, the study relied on deep sequencing normalized with unique cDNA molecular identifiers. Four age groups were formed from the donors: young (average 16 years), middle-aged (just under 40), aged (roughly 56) and long-lived (82). To avoid experimental bias, donors of different ages were distributed randomly across sequencing lanes. The study analyzed two additional independent replicas of 1 million unique cDNA reads from the same blood draw for two donors, one aged 18 to 29 and one aged 80 or older.

The library was made by 5' RACE. Data came from an Illumina HiSeq 2500. A second PCR of about 6 to 11 cycles was performed with a sample-barcoded 5' primer and a J-beta primer mix. Each TCR beta cDNA molecule received a unique molecular identifier from a template-switch 5' adaptor carrying 12 random nucleotides. At least 2.5 million CDR3-containing paired-end reads were obtained from each sample. First-strand cDNA synthesis was performed from all RNA using the Mint cDNA synthesis kit, with priming by a TRBC-specific oligonucleotide. Following uracil-DNA glycosylase treatment, all cDNA underwent a first 18-cycle PCR with the universal primers M1SS and BC2_uni_R. In the source study's methods: Normalization of each sample was performed by random selection of 1 million high-quality reads, each carrying a distinct molecular identifier. Reads with shared molecular identifiers were discarded instead of being binned into consensus sequences. MiTCR, run with a Q25 quality threshold and the strictest error-elimination algorithm, handled CDR3 identification, clonotype clustering and error correction. A nonparametric unseen species model with Euler transformation was used to estimate a lower bound on total TCR beta diversity. TCRdb cleaned the public reads at Q25 with fastp, built clones with MiXCR and kept in-frame beta chains. Identical CDR3 proteins give one entry, which carries the most common genes and DNA. The V and J calls reflect TCRdb's pipeline rather than the authors' work. Recorded for this sample are about 1.8 million distinct CDR3 sequences; about 50% of them occurred a single time. In total, the top ten clones hold 2.1% of the sample.

Donors were 35 to 40 systemically healthy Caucasian individuals from Russia aged roughly 6 to 90 years. Ten milliliters of peripheral blood were drawn from each donor into EDTA-treated Vacutainer tubes. Ficoll-Paque density-gradient centrifugation was used to isolate PBMCs, with at least 6 million per sample. Trizol reagent was used to extract total RNA from the PBMCs, yielding at least 6 micrograms per sample. For every donor, an aliquot of PBMCs went through flow cytometry to measure the percentages of naive CD45RAhigh/CD27high T cells. The research as a whole found: Because donor CMV infection status was unknown, age-related changes in expanded clonotypes were potentially confounded. Observed TCR beta diversity per million T cells fell roughly linearly with age, and a significant reduction was already apparent by age roughly 40. Compared with the aged group, the long-lived group had more naive CD4+ T cells, fewer expanded clones and increased TCR diversity, a pattern suggesting age selection. Estimates of total diversity from one million sequenced T cells were regarded as lower bounds and underestimates. Conclusive comparison of naive and antigen-experienced compartments was prevented by the profiling of bulk unsorted PBMCs. A strong correlation was found between observed TCR beta diversity and the percentage of naive T cells measured by flow cytometry.

The sample comprised blood. This clonotype originated in a woman aged 35 to 49 in good health. The chain was built from TRBV5-1 and TRBJ2-3, and 11 junctional nucleotides match TRBD2. The CDR3 region has the sequence CASSFPSGGISDTQYF. The DNA sequence reads TGCGCCAGCAGCTTTCCTAGCGGGGGGATATCAGATACGCAGTATTTT.